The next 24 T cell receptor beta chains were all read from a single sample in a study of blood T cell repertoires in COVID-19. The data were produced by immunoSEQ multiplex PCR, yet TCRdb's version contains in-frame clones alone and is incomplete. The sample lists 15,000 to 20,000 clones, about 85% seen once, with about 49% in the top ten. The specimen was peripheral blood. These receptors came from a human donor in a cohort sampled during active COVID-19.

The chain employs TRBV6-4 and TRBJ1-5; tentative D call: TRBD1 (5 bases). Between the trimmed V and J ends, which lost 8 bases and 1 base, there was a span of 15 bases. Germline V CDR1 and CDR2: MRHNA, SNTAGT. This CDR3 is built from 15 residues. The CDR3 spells CASGGGIGSNQPQHF. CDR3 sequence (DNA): TGTGCCAGCGGGGGGGGGATAGGAAGCAATCAGCCCCAGCATTTT.

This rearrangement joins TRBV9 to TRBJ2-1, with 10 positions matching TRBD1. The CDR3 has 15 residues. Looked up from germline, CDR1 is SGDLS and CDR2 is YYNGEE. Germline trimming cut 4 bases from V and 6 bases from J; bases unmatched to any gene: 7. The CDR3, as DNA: TGTGCCAGCAGCTCATCCGGGACAGGGGTCAATGAGCAGTTCTTC. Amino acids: CASSSSGTGVNEQFF.

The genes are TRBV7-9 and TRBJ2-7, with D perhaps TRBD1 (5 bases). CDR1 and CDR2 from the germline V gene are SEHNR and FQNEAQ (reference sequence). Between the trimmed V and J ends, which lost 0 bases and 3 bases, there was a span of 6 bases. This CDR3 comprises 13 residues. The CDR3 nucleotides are TGTGCCAGCAGCTTAGCAGGGGTCTACGAGCAGTACTTC. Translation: CASSLAGVYEQYF.

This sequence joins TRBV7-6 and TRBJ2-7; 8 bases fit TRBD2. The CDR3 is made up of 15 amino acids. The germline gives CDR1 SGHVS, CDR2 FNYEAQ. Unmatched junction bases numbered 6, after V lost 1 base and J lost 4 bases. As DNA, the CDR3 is TGTGCCAGCAGCTTAGGTGAGGGACTAGGGTACGAGCAGTACTTC. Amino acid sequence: CASSLGEGLGYEQYF.

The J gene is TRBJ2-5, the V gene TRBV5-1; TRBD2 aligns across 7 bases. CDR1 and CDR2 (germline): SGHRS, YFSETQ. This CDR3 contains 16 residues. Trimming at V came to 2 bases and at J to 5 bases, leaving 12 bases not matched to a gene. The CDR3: CASSLAGSGEEETQYF. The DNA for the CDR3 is TGCGCCAGCAGCTTAGCGGGAAGCGGGGAGGAGGAGACCCAGTACTTC.

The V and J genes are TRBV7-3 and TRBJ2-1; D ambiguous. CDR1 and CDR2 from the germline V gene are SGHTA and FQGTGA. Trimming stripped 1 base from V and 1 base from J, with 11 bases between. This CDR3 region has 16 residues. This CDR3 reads CASSLSLAMSYNEQFF. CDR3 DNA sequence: TGTGCCAGCAGCTTAAGTCTGGCAATGTCCTACAATGAGCAGTTCTTC.

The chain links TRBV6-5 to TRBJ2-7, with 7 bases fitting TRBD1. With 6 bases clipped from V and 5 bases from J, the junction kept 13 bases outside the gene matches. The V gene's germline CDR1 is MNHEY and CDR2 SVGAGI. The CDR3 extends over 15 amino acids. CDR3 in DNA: TGTGCCAGCAGCGAGGAGACAGGGAGAAGTAACGAGCAGTACTTC. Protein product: CASSEETGRSNEQYF.

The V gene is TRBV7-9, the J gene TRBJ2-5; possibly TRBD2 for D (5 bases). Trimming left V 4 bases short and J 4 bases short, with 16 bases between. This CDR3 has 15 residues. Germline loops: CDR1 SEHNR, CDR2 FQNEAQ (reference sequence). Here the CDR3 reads CASSSDGVDTETQYF. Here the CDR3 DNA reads TGTGCCAGCAGCTCCGACGGGGTCGACACAGAGACCCAGTACTTC.

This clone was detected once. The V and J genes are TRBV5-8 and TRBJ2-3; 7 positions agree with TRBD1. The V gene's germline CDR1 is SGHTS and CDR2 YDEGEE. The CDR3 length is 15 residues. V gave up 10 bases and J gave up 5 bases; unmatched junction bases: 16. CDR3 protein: CAAGPLTGVGDTQYF. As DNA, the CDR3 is TGTGCCGCGGGCCCCCTAACAGGGGTTGGAGATACGCAGTATTTT. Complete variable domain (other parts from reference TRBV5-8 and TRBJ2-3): EAGVTQSPTHLIKTRGQQATLRCSPISGHTSVYWYQQALGLGLQFLLWYDEGEERNRGNFPPRFSGRQFPNYSSELNVNALELEDSALYLCAAGPLTGVGDTQYFGPGTRLTVL.

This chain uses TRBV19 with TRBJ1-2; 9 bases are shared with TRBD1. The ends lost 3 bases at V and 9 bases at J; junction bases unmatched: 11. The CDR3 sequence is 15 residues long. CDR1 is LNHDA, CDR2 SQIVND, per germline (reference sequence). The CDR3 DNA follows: TGTGCCAGTAGTATCGGTGGACAGGGGTTCTTGAGCTACACCTTC. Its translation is CASSIGGQGFLSYTF. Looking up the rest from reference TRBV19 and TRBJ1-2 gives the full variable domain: DGGITQSPKYLFRKEGQNVTLSCEQNLNHDAMYWYRQDPGQGLRLIYYSQIVNDFQKGDIAEGYSVSREKKESFPLTVTSAQKNPTAFYLCASSIGGQGFLSYTFGSGTRLTVV.

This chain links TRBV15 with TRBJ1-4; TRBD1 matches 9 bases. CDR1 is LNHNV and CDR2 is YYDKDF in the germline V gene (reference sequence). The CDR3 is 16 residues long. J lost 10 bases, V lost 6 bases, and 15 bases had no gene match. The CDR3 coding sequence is TGTGCCACCAGAGTCCCGGGACAGGGTGGAGTAGGAAAACTGTTTTTT. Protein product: CATRVPGQGGVGKLFF.

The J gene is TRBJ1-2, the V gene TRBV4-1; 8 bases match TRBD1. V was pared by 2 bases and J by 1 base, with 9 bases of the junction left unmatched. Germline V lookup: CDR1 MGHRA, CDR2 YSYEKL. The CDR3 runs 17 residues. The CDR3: CASSQPIFDRGNYGYTF. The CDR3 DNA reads TGCGCCAGCAGCCAACCGATCTTCGACAGGGGTAACTATGGCTACACCTTC.

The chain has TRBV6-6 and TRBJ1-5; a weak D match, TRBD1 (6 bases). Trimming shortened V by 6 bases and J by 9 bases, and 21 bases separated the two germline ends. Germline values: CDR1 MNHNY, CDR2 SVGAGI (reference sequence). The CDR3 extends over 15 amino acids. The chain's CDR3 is CASSLTQGQGGPQHF. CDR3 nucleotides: TGTGCCAGCAGCCTTACACAGGGTCAGGGTGGGCCCCAGCATTTT.

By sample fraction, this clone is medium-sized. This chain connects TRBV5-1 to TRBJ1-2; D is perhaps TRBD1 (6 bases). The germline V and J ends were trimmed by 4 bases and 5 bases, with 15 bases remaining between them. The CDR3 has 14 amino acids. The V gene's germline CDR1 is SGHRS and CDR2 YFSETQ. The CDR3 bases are TGCGCCAGCAGCCCTCCTGGGGGCTCATATGGCTACACCTTC. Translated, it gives CASSPPGGSYGYTF.

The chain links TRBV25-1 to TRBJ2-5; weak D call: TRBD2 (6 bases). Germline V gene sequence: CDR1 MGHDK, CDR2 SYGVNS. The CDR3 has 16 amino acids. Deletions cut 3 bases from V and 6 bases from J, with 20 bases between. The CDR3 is CASSESRGAAPQTQYF. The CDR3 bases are TGTGCCAGCAGTGAGAGCCGCGGGGCTGCTCCACAGACCCAGTACTTC.

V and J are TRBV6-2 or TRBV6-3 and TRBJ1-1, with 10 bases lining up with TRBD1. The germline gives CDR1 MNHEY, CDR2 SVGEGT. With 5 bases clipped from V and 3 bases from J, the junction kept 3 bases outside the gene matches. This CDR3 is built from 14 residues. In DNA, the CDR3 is TGTGCCAGCAGTCTGACAGGGGGCGACACTGAAGCTTTCTTT. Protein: CASSLTGGDTEAFF.

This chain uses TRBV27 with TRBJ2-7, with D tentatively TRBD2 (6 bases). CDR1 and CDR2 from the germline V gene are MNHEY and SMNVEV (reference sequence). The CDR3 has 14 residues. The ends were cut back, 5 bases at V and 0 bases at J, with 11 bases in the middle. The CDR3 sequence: CASSRAGSSYEQYF. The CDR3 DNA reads TGTGCCAGCAGTCGGGCGGGGAGCTCCTACGAGCAGTACTTC.

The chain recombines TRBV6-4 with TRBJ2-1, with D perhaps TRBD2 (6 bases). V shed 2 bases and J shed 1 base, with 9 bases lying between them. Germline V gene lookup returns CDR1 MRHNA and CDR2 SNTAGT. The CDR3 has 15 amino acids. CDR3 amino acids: CASSDSGTSYNEQFF. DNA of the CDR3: TGTGCCAGCAGTGACAGTGGGACTTCCTACAATGAGCAGTTCTTC.

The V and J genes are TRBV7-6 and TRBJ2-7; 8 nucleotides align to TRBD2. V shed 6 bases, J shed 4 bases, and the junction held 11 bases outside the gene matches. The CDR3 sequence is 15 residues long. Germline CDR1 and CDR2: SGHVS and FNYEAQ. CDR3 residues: CASRRAGGQPYEQYF. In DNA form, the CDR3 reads TGTGCCAGCAGAAGGGCGGGGGGCCAACCGTACGAGCAGTACTTC. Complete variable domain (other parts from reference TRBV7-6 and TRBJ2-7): GAGVSQSPRYKVTKRGQDVALRCDPISGHVSLYWYRQALGQGPEFLTYFNYEAQQDKSGLPNDRFSAERPEGSISTLTIQRTEQRDSAMYRCASRRAGGQPYEQYFGPGTRLTVT.

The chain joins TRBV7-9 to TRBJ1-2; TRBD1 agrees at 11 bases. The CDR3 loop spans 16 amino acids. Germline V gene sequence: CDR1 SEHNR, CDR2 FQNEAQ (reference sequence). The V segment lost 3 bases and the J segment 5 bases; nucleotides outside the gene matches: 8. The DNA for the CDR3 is TGTGCCAGCAGCTTCGGGACAGGGGGATTCTTGTATGGCTACACCTTC. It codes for CASSFGTGGFLYGYTF.

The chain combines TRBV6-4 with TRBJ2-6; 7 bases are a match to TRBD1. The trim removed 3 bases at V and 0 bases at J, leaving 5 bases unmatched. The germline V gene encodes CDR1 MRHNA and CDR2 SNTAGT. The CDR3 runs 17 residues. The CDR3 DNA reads TGTGCCAGCAGTGAGGGACAGAGCTACTCTGGGGCCAACGTCCTGACTTTC. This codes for CASSEGQSYSGANVLTF.

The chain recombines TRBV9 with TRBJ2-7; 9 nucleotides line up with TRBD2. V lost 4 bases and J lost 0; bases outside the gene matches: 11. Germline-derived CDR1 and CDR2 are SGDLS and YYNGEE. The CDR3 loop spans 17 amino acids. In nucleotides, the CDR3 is TGTGCCAGCAGCCCTTCGAGACTAGCGGCGTTCTCCTACGAGCAGTACTTC. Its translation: CASSPSRLAAFSYEQYF.

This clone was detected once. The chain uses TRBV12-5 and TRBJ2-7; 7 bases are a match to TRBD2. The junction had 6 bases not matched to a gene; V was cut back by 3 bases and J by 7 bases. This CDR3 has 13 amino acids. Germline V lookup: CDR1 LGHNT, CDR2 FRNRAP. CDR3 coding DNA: TGTGCTAGTGGTTTCTGGCCCGGGGGGGAGCAGTACTTC. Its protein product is CASGFWPGGEQYF.

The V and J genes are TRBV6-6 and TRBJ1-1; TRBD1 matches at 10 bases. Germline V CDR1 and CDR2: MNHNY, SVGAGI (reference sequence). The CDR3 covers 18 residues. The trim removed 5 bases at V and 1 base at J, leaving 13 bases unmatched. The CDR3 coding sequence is TGTGCCAGCAGTCGGATTACTCGGGACAGGGGACGGAACACTGAAGCTTTCTTT. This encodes CASSRITRDRGRNTEAFF.